One sample yielded the 2 T cell receptor beta chains listed below, sequenced in a study of cytomegalovirus exposure and HLA in healthy donors. PCR primers comprised 60 Vbeta and 13 Jbeta primers. Data came from immunoSEQ multiplex PCR; TCRdb stores just in-frame clones and leaves some out. The sample has 85,000 to 120,000 clones, 75% seen once; the top ten hold 2% to 3%. Sequencing was carried out using PBMCs. The receptor source for this set is a man in his forties or fifties in good health and CMV-seronegative.

The rearrangement links TRBV29-1 to TRBJ1-5; D perhaps matches TRBD1 (5 bases). This CDR3 contains 13 residues. CDR1 SQVTM and CDR2 ANQGSEA come from the germline V gene. V lost 4 bases to trimming and J lost 6 bases, with 13 bases between them. This CDR3 is CSVGAGRSQPQHF. The CDR3 DNA is TGCAGCGTTGGAGCAGGGCGCAGTCAGCCCCAGCATTTT.

V gene TRBV6-1 combines with J gene TRBJ1-6, with 8 bases that match TRBD1. Germline-derived CDR1 and CDR2 are MNHNS and SASEGT. The CDR3 is 16 amino acids. V gave up 2 bases and J gave up 7 bases; unmatched junction bases: 7. The CDR3 is CASSEQTGAANSPLHF. The CDR3 DNA is TGTGCCAGCAGTGAACAGACAGGGGCGGCAAATTCACCCCTCCACTTT.